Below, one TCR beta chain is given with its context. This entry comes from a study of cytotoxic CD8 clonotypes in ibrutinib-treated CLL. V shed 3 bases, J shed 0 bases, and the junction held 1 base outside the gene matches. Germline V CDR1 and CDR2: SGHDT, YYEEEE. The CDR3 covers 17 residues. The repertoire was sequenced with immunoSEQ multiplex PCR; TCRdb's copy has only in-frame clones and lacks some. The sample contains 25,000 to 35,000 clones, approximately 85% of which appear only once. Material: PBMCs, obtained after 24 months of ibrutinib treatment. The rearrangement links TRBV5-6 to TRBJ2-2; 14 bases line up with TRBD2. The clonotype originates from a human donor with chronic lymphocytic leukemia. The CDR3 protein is CASSWGLAGANTGELFF. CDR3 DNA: TGTGCCAGCAGCTGGGGACTAGCGGGGGCGAACACCGGGGAGCTGTTTTTT.